Included here is one TCR beta chain sequence, with context. Its antigen remains unidentified. The data stem from a study of lymphopenia after photon versus proton radiotherapy. General study findings and limits: After lymphocyte nadir, photon-treated repertoires showed oligoclonal expansion, especially CD8+ Temra.

This CDR3 is built from 13 residues. The germline gives CDR1 MNHEY, CDR2 SMNVEV (reference sequence). Trimming took 5 bases from V and 4 from J, leaving 8 bases between them. The method was immunoSEQ multiplex PCR; TCRdb's version includes in-frame clones alone and lacks a portion of them. Altogether roughly 25,000 clones are present, 82% being singletons, with the ten largest covering 21%. The chain uses TRBV27 and TRBJ1-4; possibly TRBD1 for D (6 bases). The source material was peripheral blood, sampled from a patient treated with proton-based radiotherapy. This receptor was taken from an older woman with pancreatic cancer. The CDR3 spells CASSRTVNEKLFF. The DNA for the CDR3 is TGTGCCAGCAGTAGGACAGTTAATGAAAAACTGTTTTTT.